These 22 T cell receptor beta chains came from one sample sequenced in a study of OX40 agonist ivuxolimab in advanced cancers. The data were produced by immunoSEQ multiplex PCR, yet TCRdb's version contains in-frame clones alone and is incomplete. This sample has about 35,000 clones, with roughly 80% found just once. Sequenced material: CD4+ or CD8+ T cells sorted from blood, taken in a trial of the OX40 agonist ivuxolimab. The receptors originated from an adult with an advanced solid tumor such as melanoma, head and neck, liver or kidney cancer.

This chain uses TRBV6-5 with TRBJ2-3, with TRBD2 identical over 9 bases. The CDR3 is 16 amino acids. Per the germline V gene, CDR1 is MNHEY and CDR2 is SVGAGI. With V trimmed by 2 bases and J by 2 bases, 5 bases remained unmatched. The chain's CDR3 is CASSYTAGGVTDTQYF. The DNA for the CDR3 is TGTGCCAGCAGTTACACAGCGGGGGGCGTCACAGATACGCAGTATTTT.

This chain joins TRBV27 and TRBJ1-4; the match to TRBD1 covers 11 bases. The ends lost 2 bases at V and 2 bases at J; junction bases unmatched: 10. The V gene's germline CDR1 is MNHEY and CDR2 SMNVEV (reference sequence). The CDR3 has 19 residues. In DNA form, the CDR3 reads TGTGCCAGCAGTTTACTTCCCGGACAGGGGGCGCGGACTAATGAAAAACTGTTTTTT. As protein: CASSLLPGQGARTNEKLFF.

The V call is TRBV11-2, the J call TRBJ1-2; D is uncertain. From germline, CDR1 is SGHAT and CDR2 FQNNGV. This CDR3 contains 14 residues. V was pared by 3 bases and J by 0 bases, with 8 bases between. The CDR3 nucleotides are TGTGCCAGCAGCTTCGGCAGCCCTAACTATGGCTACACCTTC. This translates into CASSFGSPNYGYTF.

The chain combines TRBV19 with TRBJ2-3, with D tentatively TRBD2 (6 bases). Germline assignment: CDR1 LNHDA and CDR2 SQIVND (reference sequence). V was clipped by 10 bases and J by 6 bases, with 8 bases between them. This CDR3 has 10 amino acids. CDR3 nucleotide sequence: TGTGCCACCGCGGGGGATACGCAGTATTTT. As protein: CATAGDTQYF.

V is TRBV28 and J is TRBJ2-7; possibly TRBD1 for D (5 bases). V dropped 2 bases and J dropped 0 bases, with 11 bases sitting between them. Per germline, CDR1 MDHEN and CDR2 SYDVKM. CDR3 size: 15 residues. The CDR3 is CASSLTDNFSYEQYF. Written as DNA, the CDR3 is TGTGCCAGCAGTTTAACGGACAATTTCTCCTACGAGCAGTACTTC.

The chain is built from TRBV20-1 and TRBJ1-6, with no clear D. Germline CDR1 is DFQATT and CDR2 is SNEGSKA (reference sequence). The CDR3 has 11 residues. V lost 5 bases and J lost 14, with 13 bases in between. The CDR3, as DNA: TGCAGTGCTCTCCACGAGGCCACCCTCCACTTT. Translation gives CSALHEATLHF.

The chain links TRBV11-1 to TRBJ2-7, with a weak D call TRBD2 (6 bases). CDR1 SGHAT and CDR2 FQDESV come from the germline V gene (reference sequence). This CDR3 is 15 amino acids long. The V and J ends lost 1 base and 4 bases respectively, with 14 bases between them. The CDR3 loop reads CASSLGAGSIYEQYF. The CDR3 DNA is TGTGCCAGCAGCTTAGGGGCGGGATCGATATACGAGCAGTACTTC.

This clone has more than one count but fewer than ten. The chain couples TRBV29-1 to TRBJ1-1, with D perhaps matching TRBD1 (5 bases). CDR1 is SQVTM and CDR2 is ANQGSEA in the germline V gene. The CDR3 consists of 12 residues. V lost 5 bases and J lost 1, with 8 bases in between. The CDR3 is CSVWGGNTEAFF. Written as DNA, the CDR3 is TGCAGCGTTTGGGGGGGGAACACTGAAGCTTTCTTT.

V is TRBV13 and J is TRBJ2-1, with 10 bases fitting TRBD2. In germline, CDR1 is PRHDT, CDR2 FYEKMQ (reference sequence). Unmatched junction bases numbered 4, after V lost 5 bases and J lost 6 bases. The CDR3 is 14 residues long. As DNA, the CDR3 is TGTGCCAGCAGCCCCCCTAGCGGGAGCAATGAGCAGTTCTTC. Encoded protein: CASSPPSGSNEQFF. Drawing the rest from reference TRBV13 and TRBJ2-1, the complete variable domain is AAGVIQSPRHLIKEKRETATLKCYPIPRHDTVYWYQQGPGQDPQFLISFYEKMQSDKGSIPDRFSAQQFSDYHSELNMSSLELGDSALYFCASSPPSGSNEQFFGPGTRLTVL.

V is TRBV27 and J is TRBJ2-2; tentative D call: TRBD1 (9 bases). The CDR3 sequence is 17 residues long. Germline CDR1 and CDR2: MNHEY and SMNVEV (reference sequence). Trimming left V 4 bases short and J 6 bases short, with 21 bases between. CDR3 loop: CASSSGQGLGGAGELFF. As DNA, the CDR3 is TGTGCCAGCAGTTCGGGACAGGGACTAGGGGGGGCCGGGGAGCTGTTTTTT.

V and J are TRBV19 and TRBJ2-7; 10 bases fit TRBD2. The J segment lost 2 bases and the V segment lost 6 bases, leaving 4 bases of the junction unmatched. Germline CDR1 reads LNHDA; CDR2 reads SQIVND (reference sequence). CDR3 length: 14 amino acids. The CDR3 DNA follows: TGTGCCAGTAGACCTAGCGGGAGTGCCTACGAGCAGTACTTC. Its protein is CASRPSGSAYEQYF.

This chain uses TRBV27 with TRBJ2-1, with 7 bases identical to TRBD2. This CDR3 contains 15 residues. The trim removed 2 bases at V and 1 base at J, leaving 2 bases unmatched. Germline V gene data show CDR1 as MNHEY and CDR2 as SMNVEV (reference sequence). The chain's CDR3 is CASSLGGSSYNEQFF. In DNA form, the CDR3 reads TGTGCCAGCAGTTTAGGCGGGAGTTCCTACAATGAGCAGTTCTTC.

This clone was observed a few times. The V gene is TRBV4-1, the J gene TRBJ1-2; D gene uncertain. Trimming removed 4 bases at V and 7 bases at J, with 10 bases between. CDR1 MGHRA and CDR2 YSYEKL come from the germline V gene. The CDR3 has 12 residues. The chain's CDR3 is CASSLSGSGYTF. The CDR3 DNA sequence: TGCGCCAGCAGCCTCTCAGGCTCTGGCTACACCTTC.

The chain carries TRBV6-4 and TRBJ1-1; D call uncertain. The CDR3 spans 13 residues. V gave up 3 bases and J gave up 6 bases, with 11 bases separating them. CDR1 is MRHNA, CDR2 SNTAGT, per germline. CDR3 bases: TGTGCCAGCAGTGATGGTCAGAGCTCTGAAGCTTTCTTT. It codes for CASSDGQSSEAFF.

The V gene is TRBV7-3, the J gene TRBJ2-2; 10 nucleotides line up with TRBD2. CDR3 length: 16 amino acids. Germline lookup yields CDR1 SGHTA and CDR2 FQGTGA. After removal of 6 bases from V and 6 bases from J, the junction contained 10 bases not matched to a gene. CDR3 bases: TGTGCCAGCAGGTTCTCTAGCGGGAGTACCTCCGGGGAGCTGTTTTTT. Its protein product is CASRFSSGSTSGELFF.

The chain is built from TRBV9 and TRBJ2-7; 7 bases map to TRBD1. V lost 3 bases to trimming and J lost 3 bases; unmatched junction nucleotides: 9. The CDR3 sequence is 15 residues long. Germline V CDR1 and CDR2: SGDLS, YYNGEE. CDR3 nucleotide sequence: TGTGCCAGCAGCGCCGAAACAGGGGTAAGCTACGAGCAGTACTTC. This gives the protein CASSAETGVSYEQYF.

The V call is TRBV29-1, the J call TRBJ2-7; 9 bases align to TRBD1. Germline CDR1 is SQVTM and CDR2 is ANQGSEA. The CDR3 spans 12 residues. V was pared by 8 bases and J by 2 bases, with 4 bases of the junction left unmatched. The CDR3 bases are TGCAGCTGTCGGGACAGGGCCTACGAGCAGTACTTC. It yields the protein CSCRDRAYEQYF.

This chain joins TRBV28 and TRBJ1-1, with D perhaps TRBD1 (5 bases). Looked up from germline, CDR1 is MDHEN and CDR2 is SYDVKM. The V and J ends lost 4 bases and 5 bases respectively, with 8 bases between them. The CDR3 spans 12 residues. The CDR3 region is CASSYGGTEAFF. The CDR3 DNA reads as TGTGCCAGCAGTTATGGGGGGACTGAAGCTTTCTTT.

The gene calls are TRBV7-9 and TRBJ1-2; 8 bases fit TRBD1. Germline CDR1 is SEHNR and CDR2 is FQNEAQ (reference sequence). V gave up 3 bases and J gave up 3 bases; unmatched junction bases: 9. CDR3 size: 16 residues. CDR3 coding DNA: TGTGCCAGCAGCTTGTCGACAGGGGAAGTCTACTATGGCTACACCTTC. Protein: CASSLSTGEVYYGYTF.

The gene calls are TRBV27 and TRBJ2-3; D is possibly TRBD1 or TRBD2 (5 bases each). CDR3 length equals 16 residues. Germline loops: CDR1 MNHEY, CDR2 SMNVEV (reference sequence). V lost 8 bases and J 6 bases, leaving 24 bases between the germline ends. The chain's CDR3 is CASFTTTGTTHDTQYF. The CDR3 DNA follows: TGTGCCAGCTTTACCACCACCGGGACCACCCATGATACGCAGTATTTT.

This clone has a handful of counts. The chain combines TRBV27 with TRBJ1-2; D ambiguous. The CDR3 loop spans 11 amino acids. Germline V lookup: CDR1 MNHEY, CDR2 SMNVEV (reference sequence). The DNA of the CDR3 is TGTGCGAGTTGGGGTAACTATGGCTACACCTTC. Translating gives CASWGNYGYTF.

The rearrangement uses TRBV27 and TRBJ2-2; D call uncertain. Germline-derived CDR1 and CDR2 are MNHEY and SMNVEV (reference sequence). CDR3 size: 16 residues. V was pared by 5 bases and J by 4 bases, with 17 bases between. The DNA for the CDR3 is TGTGCCAGCAGTCCCGGAACTATAAGTTTCACCGGGGAGCTGTTTTTT. It codes for CASSPGTISFTGELFF.